These 6 T cell receptor beta chains were sequenced from one sample in a study of blood T cell repertoires in COVID-19. TCRdb's copy holds only in-frame clones and misses some; the assay was immunoSEQ multiplex PCR. The sample lists 130,000 to 150,000 clones, roughly 79% occurring once. The source material was peripheral blood. The receptors originated from an older woman with acute or convalescent COVID-19.

V and J are TRBV6-5 and TRBJ2-7, with TRBD2 matching over 8 bases. Germline V gene lookup returns CDR1 MNHEY and CDR2 SVGAGI. V lost 2 bases to trimming and J lost 10 bases; unmatched junction nucleotides: 7. The CDR3 has 13 amino acids. In DNA, the CDR3 is TGTGCCAGCAGTTACGTTACGGGGGGGCCCCAGTACTTC. Translation gives CASSYVTGGPQYF.

V is TRBV4-1 and J is TRBJ2-7, with D possibly matching TRBD2 (6 bases). There are 16 residues in the CDR3. V dropped 0 bases and J dropped 2 bases, with 14 bases sitting between them. Looked up from germline, CDR1 is MGHRA and CDR2 is YSYEKL. The chain's CDR3 is CASSQEWSSAAYEQYF. CDR3 DNA: TGCGCCAGCAGCCAAGAATGGTCTAGCGCAGCCTACGAGCAGTACTTC.

The rearrangement uses TRBV5-1 and TRBJ2-2; TRBD2 matches 15 bases. V trimming: 4 bases; J trimming: 6 bases; junction bases outside the gene matches: 4. CDR3 length: 16 amino acids. Per the germline V gene, CDR1 is SGHRS and CDR2 is YFSETQ. The CDR3 nucleotides read TGCGCCAGCAGCCCGGGACTAGCGGGAGGCCCCGGGGAGCTGTTTTTT. Protein product: CASSPGLAGGPGELFF. Based on the CDR3 plus reference TRBV5-1 and TRBJ2-2, the full variable domain is KAGVTQTPRYLIKTRGQQVTLSCSPISGHRSVSWYQQTPGQGLQFLFEYFSETQRNKGNFPGRFSGRQFSNSRSEMNVSTLELGDSALYLCASSPGLAGGPGELFFGEGSRLTVL.

CDR3 region: CASSFSPWETQYF. The CDR3 DNA reads TGTGCCAGCAGCTTTAGCCCCTGGGAGACCCAGTACTTC. V usage is TRBV5-5 and J usage is TRBJ2-5; D is undetermined. There are 13 residues in the CDR3. From germline, CDR1 is SGHKS and CDR2 YYEKEE (reference sequence). Between the trimmed V and J ends, which lost 2 bases and 5 bases, there was a span of 10 bases.

The rearrangement uses TRBV7-9 and TRBJ1-1; unclear D gene. The CDR3 loop spans 12 amino acids. CDR1 SEHNR and CDR2 FQNEAQ come from the germline V gene (reference sequence). With 1 base removed from V and 8 bases from J, the gap between germline ends came to 8 bases. The CDR3 DNA reads TGTGCCAGCAGCTTAGGGTCAGCGGAAGCTTTCTTT. It codes for CASSLGSAEAFF. Using reference TRBV7-9 and TRBJ1-1 for the parts outside the CDR3, the full variable domain is DTGVSQNPRHKITKRGQNVTFRCDPISEHNRLYWYRQTLGQGPEFLTYFQNEAQLEKSRLLSDRFSAERPKGSFSTLEIQRTEQGDSAMYLCASSLGSAEAFFGQGTRLTVV.

The V and J genes are TRBV28 and TRBJ2-7; 11 bases fit TRBD2. This CDR3 has 14 amino acids. V gave up 5 bases and J gave up 5 bases; unmatched junction bases: 5. Germline assignment: CDR1 MDHEN and CDR2 SYDVKM. The CDR3 coding sequence is TGTGCCAGCAGTACTCTAGCGGGAGGCCACGAGCAGTACTTC. This codes for CASSTLAGGHEQYF. Drawing the rest from reference TRBV28 and TRBJ2-7, the complete variable domain is DVKVTQSSRYLVKRTGEKVFLECVQDMDHENMFWYRQDPGLGLRLIYFSYDVKMKEKGDIPEGYSVSREKKERFSLILESASTNQTSMYLCASSTLAGGHEQYFGPGTRLTVT.